This passage covers 31 T cell receptor beta chains from one sample sequenced in a study of cytomegalovirus exposure and HLA in healthy donors. Amplification used 60 Vbeta primers and 13 Jbeta primers. Profiled with immunoSEQ multiplex PCR; TCRdb holds only in-frame clones, not every one. Of about 140,000 clones listed, approximately 80% are singletons. The sequencing sample was made of PBMCs. These receptors came from a woman aged 18-29 years in good health and CMV-seropositive.

The chain joins TRBV10-1 to TRBJ2-2; D unresolved. The V and J ends lost 3 bases and 1 base respectively, with 6 bases between them. The CDR3 runs 14 residues. Per germline, CDR1 WNHNN and CDR2 SYGVQD (reference sequence). The CDR3 DNA follows: TGCGCCAGCAGTGATCCCGGGAACACCGGGGAGCTGTTTTTT. Protein: CASSDPGNTGELFF.

The chain uses TRBV6-5 and TRBJ1-2, with a possible D match to TRBD1 (5 bases). Germline V gene sequence: CDR1 MNHEY, CDR2 SVGAGI. The CDR3 consists of 15 residues. Trimming took 6 bases from V and 1 from J, leaving 15 bases between them. The CDR3 region is CASSWGIPINYGYTF. The CDR3 bases are TGTGCCAGCAGCTGGGGCATCCCAATTAACTATGGCTACACCTTC.

The chain recombines TRBV18 with TRBJ1-2; the D gene is possibly TRBD1 (5 bases). Deletions cut 5 bases from V and 0 bases from J, with 13 bases between. Per germline, CDR1 KGHSH and CDR2 LQKENI. The CDR3 is made up of 15 amino acids. The CDR3 coding sequence is TGTGCCAGCTCAACGGCGGGGGTGCCTAACTATGGCTACACCTTC. Translating it yields CASSTAGVPNYGYTF.

The V call is TRBV6-1, the J call TRBJ2-5; 9 nucleotides line up with TRBD1. The J call may be wrong; the DNA end is better matched by TRBJ2-7. The length of the CDR3 is 15 residues. Per the germline V gene, CDR1 is MNHNS and CDR2 is SASEGT. This CDR3 reads CASSEPGQGTYEQYF. The CDR3 nucleotides read TGTGCCAGCAGTGAGCCGGGACAGGGCACCTACGAGCAGTACTTC.

The chain is built from TRBV19 and TRBJ2-7; 8 positions match TRBD1. V lost 3 bases and J lost 5; bases outside the gene matches: 9. Germline CDR1 and CDR2: LNHDA and SQIVND (reference sequence). The CDR3 contains 15 residues. This CDR3 reads CASSIIRGQANEQYF. CDR3 nucleotide sequence: TGTGCCAGTAGTATTATACGGGGACAGGCTAACGAGCAGTACTTC.

The chain uses TRBV11-2 and TRBJ2-7, with 9 bases aligning to TRBD2. The CDR3 loop spans 15 amino acids. V was clipped by 3 bases and J by 7 bases; unmatched bases: 10. CDR1 and CDR2 from the germline V gene are SGHAT and FQNNGV. CDR3 DNA: TGTGCCAGCAGCTTGGATCGCGGGGGGGCGGTTGAGCAGTACTTC. Translated, it gives CASSLDRGGAVEQYF.

This rearrangement joins TRBV27 to TRBJ2-2; TRBD1 matches 9 bases. The CDR3 spans 14 residues. The ends lost 3 bases at V and 8 bases at J; junction bases unmatched: 4. The V gene's germline CDR1 is MNHEY and CDR2 SMNVEV (reference sequence). This CDR3 is CASSFQQGAGELFF. CDR3 DNA: TGTGCCAGCAGTTTTCAACAGGGGGCAGGGGAGCTGTTTTTT.

The V call is TRBV5-1, the J call TRBJ1-1; tentative D call: TRBD1 (5 bases). Trimming removed 3 bases from V and 5 bases from J, with 23 bases in between. Germline V gene data show CDR1 as SGHRS and CDR2 as YFSETQ. The CDR3 has 17 amino acids. In DNA form, the CDR3 reads TGCGCCAGCAGCTCTCCCGTCGGGTTTTCTGGGGGGACTGAAGCTTTCTTT. Translating gives CASSSPVGFSGGTEAFF.

The chain recombines TRBV7-9 with TRBJ2-2, with D possibly being TRBD2 (5 bases). The CDR3 spans 13 residues. V dropped 3 bases and J dropped 6 bases, with 8 bases sitting between them. Germline CDR1 is SEHNR and CDR2 is FQNEAQ (reference sequence). The CDR3 nucleotides read TGTGCCAGCAGCTTTAAGGGAGCCGGGGAGCTGTTTTTT. Translated, it gives CASSFKGAGELFF. The whole variable domain, filled in from reference TRBV7-9 and TRBJ2-2, reads DTGVSQNPRHKITKRGQNVTFRCDPISEHNRLYWYRQTLGQGPEFLTYFQNEAQLEKSRLLSDRFSAERPKGSFSTLEIQRTEQGDSAMYLCASSFKGAGELFFGEGSRLTVL.

V usage is TRBV4-1 and J usage is TRBJ1-1; D is unresolved. CDR3 length equals 14 residues. Between the trimmed V and J ends, which lost 3 bases and 8 bases, there was a span of 16 bases. Looked up from germline, CDR1 is MGHRA and CDR2 is YSYEKL. CDR3 sequence (DNA): TGCGCCAGCAGCCAGACTGTGGCGGTTAAGGAAGCTTTCTTT. Translated: CASSQTVAVKEAFF.

The chain has TRBV5-4 and TRBJ1-2; TRBD1 matches at 7 bases. CDR1 and CDR2 (germline): SGHNT, YYREEE (reference sequence). J was trimmed by 8 bases and V by 0 bases; bases with no gene match: 4. The CDR3 extends over 13 amino acids. Here the CDR3 DNA reads TGTGCCAGCAGCTTGGAAGGGGGCGCAGGCTACACCTTC. Translating it yields CASSLEGGAGYTF.

The chain recombines TRBV21-1 with TRBJ2-1; the table's D call of TRBD1 was not tested on the DNA. TRBV21-1 is a recognized pseudogene. This CDR3 is 15 amino acids long. CDR3 in amino acids: CASSTGQGIRNEQFF. CDR3 DNA: TGTGCCAGCAGCACCGGACAGGGGATCCGCAATGAGCAGTTCTTC.

This clone was recorded only once. This chain joins TRBV6-5 and TRBJ2-5; D might be TRBD1 (5 bases). The end of the DNA is better explained by TRBJ2-7, so the J call may be wrong. CDR1 and CDR2 (germline): MNHEY, SVGAGI. This CDR3 region has 12 residues. The CDR3 reads CASSYQGYEQYF. The CDR3, as DNA: TGTGCCAGCAGTTATCAGGGTTACGAGCAGTACTTC.

The chain has TRBV30 and TRBJ1-1; 11 positions agree with TRBD1. Germline V gene lookup returns CDR1 GTSNPN and CDR2 SVGIG (reference sequence). This CDR3 comprises 15 residues. V was pared by 1 base and J by 6 bases, with 7 bases of the junction left unmatched. In DNA, the CDR3 is TGTGCCTGGAGTGGGAGTAGGACAGGGGGCCCTGAAGCTTTCTTT. Protein sequence: CAWSGSRTGGPEAFF.

The chain links TRBV6-5 to TRBJ1-5; D not certain. Trimming removed 8 bases from V and 11 bases from J, with 19 bases in between. The CDR3 runs to 13 residues. The germline V gene encodes CDR1 MNHEY and CDR2 SVGAGI. As DNA, the CDR3 is TGTGCCAGCGGTGCAGGTACCCCAATGGCCCAGCATTTT. Translated, it gives CASGAGTPMAQHF.

The chain carries TRBV2 and TRBJ1-4, with a weak D call TRBD1 (6 bases). CDR3 length equals 14 residues. Trimming cost V 6 bases and J 4 bases, with 12 bases left between them. Germline assignment: CDR1 SNHLY and CDR2 FYNNEI. The CDR3 loop reads CASSSQGINEKLFF. The CDR3 coding sequence is TGTGCCAGCAGCTCACAGGGTATTAATGAAAAACTGTTTTTT.

The chain carries TRBV30 and TRBJ1-1; 10 positions match TRBD1. V dropped 0 bases and J dropped 1; count of bases not matched to a gene: 11. Germline-derived CDR1 and CDR2 are GTSNPN and SVGIG (reference sequence). CDR3 size: 18 residues. The CDR3 sequence: CAWSVWKGQGTRNTEAFF. CDR3 nucleotides: TGTGCCTGGAGTGTGTGGAAGGGACAGGGGACGAGGAACACTGAAGCTTTCTTT.

The chain has TRBV5-8 and TRBJ1-1; D is perhaps TRBD1 (6 bases). Germline CDR1 and CDR2: SGHTS and YDEGEE. The CDR3 spans 16 residues. Trimming stripped 4 bases from V and 0 bases from J, with 16 bases between. This CDR3 reads CASSQGQLLMNTEAFF. The CDR3 region has the DNA TGTGCCAGCAGCCAAGGACAGCTACTTATGAACACTGAAGCTTTCTTT.

For the CDR3, the DNA is TGCGCCAGCAGCTCGACAGGGGAGGAGCAGTACTTC. Amino acids: CASSSTGEEQYF. The chain combines TRBV5-1 with TRBJ2-7; 8 nucleotides align to TRBD1. V lost 3 bases and J lost 7; bases outside the gene matches: 3. The CDR3 has 12 residues. CDR1 is SGHRS, CDR2 YFSETQ, per germline.

This clone is a singleton in its sample. The gene calls are TRBV5-4 and TRBJ2-7, with D possibly being TRBD1 (6 bases). From germline, CDR1 is SGHNT and CDR2 YYREEE (reference sequence). V was trimmed by 3 bases and J by 4 bases, leaving 11 bases between them. This CDR3 has 13 residues. Here the CDR3 reads CASSSQGQYEQYF. The CDR3 DNA reads TGTGCCAGCAGCTCGCAAGGACAGTACGAGCAGTACTTC.

The chain couples TRBV7-2 to TRBJ2-3; 11 positions agree with TRBD2. J lost 2 bases, V lost 5 bases, and 6 bases had no gene match. The CDR3 consists of 16 residues. Germline CDR1 reads SGHTA; CDR2 reads FQGNSA. Written as DNA, the CDR3 is TGTGCCAGCAGCCGAATAGCGGGGGGGCTCACAGATACGCAGTATTTT. Its protein is CASSRIAGGLTDTQYF.

The chain links TRBV7-2 to TRBJ1-1; D not resolved. This CDR3 region has 13 residues. Looked up from germline, CDR1 is SGHTA and CDR2 is FQGNSA. Trimming took 5 bases from V and 5 from J, leaving 12 bases between them. CDR3 loop: CASSLHTGTEAFF. In DNA form, the CDR3 reads TGTGCCAGCAGCCTTCATACGGGGACTGAAGCTTTCTTT.

The rearrangement uses TRBV28 and TRBJ1-4, with 9 bases identical to TRBD1. The V gene end was trimmed by 6 bases and the J gene end by 7 bases; junction bases not matched to a gene: 9. The CDR3 runs 15 residues. Per the germline V gene, CDR1 is MDHEN and CDR2 is SYDVKM. The CDR3 nucleotides read TGTGCCAGCAGACATCCGGGACAGGGTGCTGAAAAACTGTTTTTT. It is translated as CASRHPGQGAEKLFF.

This chain joins TRBV15 and TRBJ1-5; D is undetermined. CDR1 and CDR2 from the germline V gene are LNHNV and YYDKDF (reference sequence). Between the trimmed V and J ends, which lost 2 bases and 3 bases, there was a span of 17 bases. The CDR3 sequence is 17 residues long. The CDR3 DNA follows: TGTGCCACCAGCAGAAGACACGGTCGGAGGGACAATCAGCCCCAGCATTTT. Translating it yields CATSRRHGRRDNQPQHF.

The V gene is TRBV18, the J gene TRBJ1-2, with TRBD1 matching over 8 bases. Unmatched junction bases numbered 4, after V lost 3 bases and J lost 4 bases. CDR3 length: 14 residues. The V gene's germline CDR1 is KGHSH and CDR2 LQKENI. As DNA, the CDR3 is TGTGCCAGCTCACCTACCGGGACAGGCTATGGCTACACCTTC. It is translated as CASSPTGTGYGYTF.

A few counts support this clone. V gene TRBV7-2 combines with J gene TRBJ2-3; 9 bases line up with TRBD1. V lost 5 bases to trimming and J lost 6 bases; unmatched junction nucleotides: 15. CDR1 and CDR2 from the germline V gene are SGHTA and FQGNSA. The CDR3 spans 17 residues. The CDR3 coding sequence is TGTGCCAGCAGCCGTGGACCGGTTGGGACAGGGCGCGATACGCAGTATTTT. It is translated as CASSRGPVGTGRDTQYF.

This chain joins TRBV6-5 and TRBJ2-7, with D possibly TRBD1 on 6 matching bases. The CDR3 is 15 residues long. V lost 5 bases and J 3 bases, leaving 17 bases between the germline ends. Germline values: CDR1 MNHEY, CDR2 SVGAGI. CDR3 amino acids: CASSTLQGGGYEQYF. The DNA for the CDR3 is TGTGCCAGCAGTACTTTACAGGGTGGCGGCTACGAGCAGTACTTC.

This sequence joins TRBV5-1 and TRBJ2-3, with 8 bases matching TRBD2. The CDR3 length is 16 residues. V was pared by 4 bases and J by 2 bases, with 9 bases of the junction left unmatched. Looked up from germline, CDR1 is SGHRS and CDR2 is YFSETQ. The CDR3 protein is CASSTLPGGDTDTQYF. CDR3 bases: TGCGCCAGCAGCACCCTTCCGGGGGGGGACACAGATACGCAGTATTTT.

The rearrangement joins TRBV10-3 to TRBJ1-4; maybe TRBD1 (6 bases). CDR1 ENHRY and CDR2 SYGVKD come from the germline V gene. The CDR3 spans 14 residues. V lost 3 bases, J lost 8 bases, and 13 bases lay in between. CDR3 DNA: TGTGCCATCAGTGAAGGGGGGGGCCACGAAAAACTGTTTTTT. Its translation is CAISEGGGHEKLFF.

J is TRBJ2-5 and V is TRBV28, with 10 positions matching TRBD2. Germline trimming cut 3 bases from V and 1 base from J; bases unmatched to any gene: 8. The CDR3 has 17 amino acids. Germline V CDR1 and CDR2: MDHEN, SYDVKM. The CDR3 DNA follows: TGTGCCAGCAGTTTCCCCCTAGCGGGGGCCCTCCAAGAGACCCAGTACTTC. It specifies CASSFPLAGALQETQYF. Full variable domain (outside the CDR3, taken from reference TRBV28 and TRBJ2-5): DVKVTQSSRYLVKRTGEKVFLECVQDMDHENMFWYRQDPGLGLRLIYFSYDVKMKEKGDIPEGYSVSREKKERFSLILESASTNQTSMYLCASSFPLAGALQETQYFGPGTRLLVL.

In DNA form, the CDR3 reads TGTGCCAGTAGCTCGGGGAGAAGAGGCACCGGGGAGCTGTTTTTT. Translation gives CASSSGRRGTGELFF. This chain uses TRBV19 with TRBJ2-2; D is perhaps TRBD2 (5 bases). This CDR3 region has 15 residues. CDR1 is LNHDA, CDR2 SQIVND, per germline (reference sequence). V was cut by 6 bases and J by 4 bases, with 15 bases left in between.